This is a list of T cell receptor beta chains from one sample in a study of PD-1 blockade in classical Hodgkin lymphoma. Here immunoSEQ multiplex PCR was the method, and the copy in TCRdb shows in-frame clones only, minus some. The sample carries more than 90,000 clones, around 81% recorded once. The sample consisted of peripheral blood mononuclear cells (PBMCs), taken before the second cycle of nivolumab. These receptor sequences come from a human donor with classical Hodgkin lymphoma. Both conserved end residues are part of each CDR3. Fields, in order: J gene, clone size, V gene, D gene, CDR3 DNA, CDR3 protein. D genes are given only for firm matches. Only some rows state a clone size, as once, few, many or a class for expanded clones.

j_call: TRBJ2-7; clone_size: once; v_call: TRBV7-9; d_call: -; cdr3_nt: TGTGCCAGCAGCTCCACAGGCTACGAGCAGTACTTC; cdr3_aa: CASSSTGYEQYF
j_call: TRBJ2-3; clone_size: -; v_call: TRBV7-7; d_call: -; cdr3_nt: TGTGCCAGCAGCCCGGCCAGGGGAGAGTGGGATACGCAGTATTTT; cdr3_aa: CASSPARGEWDTQYF
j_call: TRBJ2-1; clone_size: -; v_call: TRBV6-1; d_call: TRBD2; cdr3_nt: TGTGCCAGCAGGGTGGGACTAGCGGAAAATGAGCAGTTCTTC; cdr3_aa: CASRVGLAENEQFF
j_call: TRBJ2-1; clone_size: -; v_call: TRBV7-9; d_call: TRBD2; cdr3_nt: TGTGCCAGCAGCTTAGGTGGACTAGCGGGCCATGAGCAGTTCTTC; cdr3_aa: CASSLGGLAGHEQFF
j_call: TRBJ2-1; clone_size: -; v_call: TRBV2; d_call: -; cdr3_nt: TGTGCCAGCAGTGTATTTAGCCAAGGTGAGCAGTTCTTC; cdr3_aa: CASSVFSQGEQFF
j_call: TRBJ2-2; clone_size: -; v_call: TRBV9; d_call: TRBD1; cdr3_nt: TGTGCCAGTGCGGACAGGGGGACCGGGGAGCTGTTTTTT; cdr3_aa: CASADRGTGELFF
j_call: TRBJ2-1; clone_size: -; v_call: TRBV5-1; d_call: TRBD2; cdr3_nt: TGCGCCAGCAGCTTGTCTGGCGGGAGCTCCTACAATGAGCAGTTCTTC; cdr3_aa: CASSLSGGSSYNEQFF
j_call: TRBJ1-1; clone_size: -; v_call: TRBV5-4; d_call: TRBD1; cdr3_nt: TGTGCCAGCAGCCCCGGGGACAGGGGGTCCATGAACACTGAAGCTTTCTTT; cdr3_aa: CASSPGDRGSMNTEAFF
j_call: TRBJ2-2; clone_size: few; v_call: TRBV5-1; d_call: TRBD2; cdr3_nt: TGCGCCAGCAGTAGCGGGAGGGCTGACACCGGGGAGCTGTTTTTT; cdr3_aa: CASSSGRADTGELFF
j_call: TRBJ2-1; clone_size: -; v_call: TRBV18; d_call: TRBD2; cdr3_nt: TGTGCCAGCTCACCACTCCCTAGCGGGGGTCCCTACAATGAGCAGTTCTTC; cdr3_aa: CASSPLPSGGPYNEQFF
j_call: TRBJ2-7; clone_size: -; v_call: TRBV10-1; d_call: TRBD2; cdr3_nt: TGCGCCAGCAGTGAGACGACTAGCGGGGCCTACGAGCAGTACTTC; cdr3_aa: CASSETTSGAYEQYF
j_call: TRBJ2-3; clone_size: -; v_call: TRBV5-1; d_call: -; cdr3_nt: TGCGCCAGCAGCTACCAGGGCCCAGATACGCAGTATTTT; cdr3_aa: CASSYQGPDTQYF
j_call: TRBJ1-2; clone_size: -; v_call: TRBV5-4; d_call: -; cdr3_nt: TGTGCCAGCAGCTTAGGAGGGAACGGCAACCTTGGCTACACCTTC; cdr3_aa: CASSLGGNGNLGYTF
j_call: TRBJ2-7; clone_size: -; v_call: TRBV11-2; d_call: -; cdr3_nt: TGTGCCAGCAGCAATACCTACGAGCAGTACTTC; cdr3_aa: CASSNTYEQYF
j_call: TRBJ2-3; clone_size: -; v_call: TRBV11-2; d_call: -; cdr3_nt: TGTGCCAGCAGCGCCGACAGATACACAGATACGCAGTATTTT; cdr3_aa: CASSADRYTDTQYF
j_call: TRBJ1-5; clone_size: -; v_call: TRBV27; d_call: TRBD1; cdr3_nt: TGTGCCAGCAGTTTCCAAGGGGGCGTTGGGAGTCAGCCCCAGCATTTT; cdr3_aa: CASSFQGGVGSQPQHF
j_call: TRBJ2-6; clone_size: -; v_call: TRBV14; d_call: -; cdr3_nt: TGTGCCAGCAGCCAACGGGGGCTAATGGGGGCCAACGTCCTGACTTTC; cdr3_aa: CASSQRGLMGANVLTF
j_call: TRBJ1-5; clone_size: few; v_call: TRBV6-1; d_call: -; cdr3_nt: TGTGCCAGCAACTGGGCCGGGGGGGCGAATCAGCCCCAGCATTTT; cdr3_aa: CASNWAGGANQPQHF
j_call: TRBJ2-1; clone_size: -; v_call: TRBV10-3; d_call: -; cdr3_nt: TGTGCCATCAGTGAGACAGGGAGCTCCTACAATGAGCAGTTCTTC; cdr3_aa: CAISETGSSYNEQFF
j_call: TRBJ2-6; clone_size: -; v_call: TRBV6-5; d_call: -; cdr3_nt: TGTGCCAGTACGTTACCTGGGCGCGACCTGACTTTC; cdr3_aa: CASTLPGRDLTF
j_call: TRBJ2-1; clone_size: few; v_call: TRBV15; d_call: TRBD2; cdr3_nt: TGTGCCACCAGCAGGGGTTCTAGCGGGAGAGGGAATAATGAGCAGTTCTTC; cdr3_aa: CATSRGSSGRGNNEQFF
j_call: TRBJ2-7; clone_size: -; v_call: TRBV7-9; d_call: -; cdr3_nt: TGTGCCAGCAGCTTAGAGGGACACGCCTACGAGCAGTACTTC; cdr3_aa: CASSLEGHAYEQYF
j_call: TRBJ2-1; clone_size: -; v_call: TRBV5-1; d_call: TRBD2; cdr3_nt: TGCGCCAGCAGCTGGCCCCCCGCGGGAGACTCCTACAATGAGCAGTTCTTC; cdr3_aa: CASSWPPAGDSYNEQFF
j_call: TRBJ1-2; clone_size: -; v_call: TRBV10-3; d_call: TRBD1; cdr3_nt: TGTGCCATCAGTGACTCAGGGGGCGAAGATGGCTACACCTTC; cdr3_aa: CAISDSGGEDGYTF
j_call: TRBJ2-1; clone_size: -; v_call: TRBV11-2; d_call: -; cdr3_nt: TGTGCCAGCAGCTCCGGGGGAGTGGAGGAGCAGTTCTTC; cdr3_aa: CASSSGGVEEQFF
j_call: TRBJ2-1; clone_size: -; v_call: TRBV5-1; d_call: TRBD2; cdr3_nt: TGCGCCAGCAGCGCAATTCTAGCGGGAGGGCAGGAGCAGTTCTTC; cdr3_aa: CASSAILAGGQEQFF
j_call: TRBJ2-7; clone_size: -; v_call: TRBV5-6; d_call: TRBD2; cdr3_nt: TGTGCCAGCAGGGCTAGCGGAGGGCCGGGGCACGAGCAGTACTTC; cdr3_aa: CASRASGGPGHEQYF
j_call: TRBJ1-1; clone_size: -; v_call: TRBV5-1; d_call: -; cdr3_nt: TGCGCCAGCAGTCTGCAGGGTGTGAACACTGAAGCTTTCTTT; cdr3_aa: CASSLQGVNTEAFF
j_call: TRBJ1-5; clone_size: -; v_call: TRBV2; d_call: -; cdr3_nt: TGTGCCAGCAGTCTCGATCAGCCCCAGCATTTT; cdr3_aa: CASSLDQPQHF
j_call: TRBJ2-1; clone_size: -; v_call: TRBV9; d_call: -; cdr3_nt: TGTGCCAGCAGCGTAGGCAGGGACACTACCTACAATGAGCAGTTCTTC; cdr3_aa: CASSVGRDTTYNEQFF
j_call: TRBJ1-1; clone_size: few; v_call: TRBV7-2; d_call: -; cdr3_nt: TGTGCCAGCAGCCCAACCGTACAGGGAGGGACTGAAGCTTTCTTT; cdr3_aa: CASSPTVQGGTEAFF
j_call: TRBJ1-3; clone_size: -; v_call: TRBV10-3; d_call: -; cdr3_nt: TGTGCCACCGGACAGACGAGCTCTGGAAACACCATATATTTT; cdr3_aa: CATGQTSSGNTIYF
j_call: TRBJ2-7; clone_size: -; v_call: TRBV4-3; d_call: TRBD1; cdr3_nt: TGCGCCAGCAGCCTATCCGGGACAGGGGGCTACGAGCAGTACTTC; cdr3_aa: CASSLSGTGGYEQYF
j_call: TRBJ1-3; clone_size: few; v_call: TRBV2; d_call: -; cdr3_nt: TGTGCCAGCAGTGAAGAGAGCGGGGCCCGAAACACCATATATTTT; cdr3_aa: CASSEESGARNTIYF
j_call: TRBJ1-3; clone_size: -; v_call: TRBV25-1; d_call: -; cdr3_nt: TGTGCCAGTACTACAGGGACCTTTGGAAACACCATATATTTT; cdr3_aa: CASTTGTFGNTIYF
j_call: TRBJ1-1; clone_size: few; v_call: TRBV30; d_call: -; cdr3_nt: TGTGCCTGGAGTGTATTGGAAGCTTTCTTT; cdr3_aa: CAWSVLEAFF
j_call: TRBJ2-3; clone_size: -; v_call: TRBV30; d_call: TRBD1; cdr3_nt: TGTGCCTGGAGTGTACAGGGGGGAACCGATACGCAGTATTTT; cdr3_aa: CAWSVQGGTDTQYF
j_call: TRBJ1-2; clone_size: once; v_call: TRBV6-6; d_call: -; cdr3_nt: TGTGCCAGCAGTTACTCAGGGACTGCTGGCTACACCTTC; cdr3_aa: CASSYSGTAGYTF
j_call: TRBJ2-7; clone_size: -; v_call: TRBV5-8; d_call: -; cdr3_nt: TGTGCCAGCAGCTTGTTCCAGGCGGCCGAGCAGTACTTC; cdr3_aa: CASSLFQAAEQYF
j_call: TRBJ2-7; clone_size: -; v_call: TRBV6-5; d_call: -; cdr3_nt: TGTGCCAGCCGACGGGGGAGACACTCCTACGAGCAGTACTTC; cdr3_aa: CASRRGRHSYEQYF
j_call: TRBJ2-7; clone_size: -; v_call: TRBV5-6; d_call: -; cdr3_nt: TGTGCCAGCAGCTATCAAGTACAGGGAGCCCACGAGCAGTACTTC; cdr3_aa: CASSYQVQGAHEQYF
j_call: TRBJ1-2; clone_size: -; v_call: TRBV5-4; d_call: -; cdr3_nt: TGTGCCAGCAGCATCAAGACTAACTATGGCTACACCTTC; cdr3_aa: CASSIKTNYGYTF
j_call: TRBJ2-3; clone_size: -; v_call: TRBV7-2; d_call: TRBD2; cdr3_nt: TGTGCCAGCAGACCTAGCGGGAGGGCCTCGCTCGGAATTTTTTTT; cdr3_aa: CASRPSGRASLGIFF
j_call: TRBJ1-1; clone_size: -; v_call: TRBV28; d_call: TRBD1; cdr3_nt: TGTGCCAGCAGTTTTGGACAGGGGACCATGAACACTGAAGCTTTCTTT; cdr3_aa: CASSFGQGTMNTEAFF
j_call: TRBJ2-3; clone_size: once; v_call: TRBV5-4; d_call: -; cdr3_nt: TGTGCCAGCAGCCTATGGGGCCCCGATACGCAGTATTTT; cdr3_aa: CASSLWGPDTQYF
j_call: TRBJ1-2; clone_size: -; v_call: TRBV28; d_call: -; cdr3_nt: TGTGCCGGCAGTTTAGGCCAGACCTATGGCTACACCTTC; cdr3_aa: CAGSLGQTYGYTF
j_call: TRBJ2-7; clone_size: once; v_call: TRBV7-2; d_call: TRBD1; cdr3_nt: TGTGCCAGCAGCTTAGTTGGCGGGACAGGGCAAGACGAGCAGTACTTC; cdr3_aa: CASSLVGGTGQDEQYF
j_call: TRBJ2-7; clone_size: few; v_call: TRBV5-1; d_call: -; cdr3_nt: TGCGCCAGCAGCTTCTCGGAGACCTACGAGCAGTACTTC; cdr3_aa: CASSFSETYEQYF
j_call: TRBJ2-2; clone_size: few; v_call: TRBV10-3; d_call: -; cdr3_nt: TGTGCCATCAGTGGACCCGGGACAAACACCGGGGAGCTGTTTTTT; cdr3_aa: CAISGPGTNTGELFF
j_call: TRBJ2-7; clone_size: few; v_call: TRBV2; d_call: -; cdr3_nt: TGTGCCAGCAGTGCTTGGGTGGGCAGGGAAGACGAGCAGTACTTC; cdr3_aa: CASSAWVGREDEQYF
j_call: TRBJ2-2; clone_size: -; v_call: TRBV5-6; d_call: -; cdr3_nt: TGTGCCAGCAGCCCCCGGGTCACCGGGGAGCTGTTTTTT; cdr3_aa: CASSPRVTGELFF
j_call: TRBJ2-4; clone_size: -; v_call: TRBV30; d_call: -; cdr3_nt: TGTGCCTGGAGTCCGGCAGCCAAAAACATTCAGTACTTC; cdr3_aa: CAWSPAAKNIQYF
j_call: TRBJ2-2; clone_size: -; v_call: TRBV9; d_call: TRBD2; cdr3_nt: TGTGCCAGCAGCGTAGGGGGTAGCGGGAGGGCCCCCGGGGAGCTGTTTTTT; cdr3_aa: CASSVGGSGRAPGELFF
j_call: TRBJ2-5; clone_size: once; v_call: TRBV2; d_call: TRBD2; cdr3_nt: TGTGCCAGCATGGGTAGCGGGAGGACCCAGTACTTC; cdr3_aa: CASMGSGRTQYF
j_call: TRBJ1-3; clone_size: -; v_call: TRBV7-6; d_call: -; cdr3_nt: TGTGCCACAGACAGTGGCTCTGGAAACACCATATATTTT; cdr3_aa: CATDSGSGNTIYF